These 29 T cell receptor beta chains originate from one sample sequenced in a study of blood T cell repertoires in COVID-19. Clones were sequenced by immunoSEQ multiplex PCR, and TCRdb holds only the in-frame ones, with some missing. The table has tens of thousands of clones, about 86% seen once. What was sequenced was peripheral blood. The receptors originated from a woman of 80 years or more with acute or convalescent COVID-19.

The CDR3 loop is CASSGQAEGNTIYF. CDR3 coding DNA: TGTGCCAGCTCGGGACAGGCAGAAGGAAACACCATATATTTT. The chain employs TRBV18 and TRBJ1-3; 8 bases align to TRBD1. J was trimmed by 4 bases and V by 6 bases; bases with no gene match: 5. Germline assignment: CDR1 KGHSH and CDR2 LQKENI. This CDR3 has 14 amino acids. The full variable domain, its missing parts supplied by reference TRBV18 and TRBJ1-3, is NAGVMQNPRHLVRRRGQEARLRCSPMKGHSHVYWYRQLPEEGLKFMVYLQKENIIDESGMPKERFSAEFPKEGPSILRIQQVVRGDSAAYFCASSGQAEGNTIYFGEGSWLTVV.

The chain has TRBV27 and TRBJ1-1; TRBD1 agrees at 7 bases. The CDR3 sequence is 13 residues long. The ends lost 4 bases at V and 6 bases at J; junction bases unmatched: 5. Germline V gene sequence: CDR1 MNHEY, CDR2 SMNVEV (reference sequence). CDR3 in amino acids: CASSSLDRPEAFF. The CDR3, as DNA: TGTGCCAGCAGTTCGTTGGACAGGCCTGAAGCTTTCTTT.

The chain couples TRBV10-3 to TRBJ2-2, with 13 bases fitting TRBD2. Germline V gives CDR1 ENHRY, CDR2 SYGVKD. J was trimmed by 5 bases and V by 0 bases; bases with no gene match: 12. CDR3 length: 20 amino acids. The CDR3 sequence: CAISESPGLAGVSGTGELFF. As DNA, the CDR3 is TGTGCCATCAGTGAGTCTCCCGGACTAGCGGGGGTTTCGGGGACCGGGGAGCTGTTTTTT.

The chain combines TRBV12-3 or TRBV12-4 with TRBJ2-2; unclear D gene. This CDR3 has 12 residues. With 5 bases removed from V and 2 bases from J, the gap between germline ends came to 3 bases. The CDR3 DNA sequence: TGTGCCAGCAGTCTCAACACCGGGGAGCTGTTTTTT. It codes for CASSLNTGELFF.

The rearrangement uses TRBV5-1 and TRBJ1-6; 7 bases fit TRBD1. Per germline, CDR1 SGHRS and CDR2 YFSETQ. CDR3 size: 16 residues. With 3 bases clipped from V and 3 bases from J, the junction kept 6 bases outside the gene matches. The CDR3 nucleotides read TGCGCCAGCAGCTCTGGACAGGCCTACTATAATTCACCCCTCCACTTT. Translation: CASSSGQAYYNSPLHF.

This chain links TRBV11-2 with TRBJ2-1, with D possibly TRBD2 on 7 matching bases. V lost 4 bases and J lost 2, with 15 bases in between. This CDR3 has 16 amino acids. Germline V gene lookup returns CDR1 SGHAT and CDR2 FQNNGV. The CDR3 coding sequence is TGTGCCAGCAGCTCCCTTCGAGGGGGGGCCTACAATGAGCAGTTCTTC. Translation gives CASSSLRGGAYNEQFF.

In its sample, this clone was seen a few times. This chain uses TRBV19 with TRBJ1-6; the D is unclear. The CDR3 is 15 amino acids. Trimming stripped 7 bases from V and 7 bases from J, with 17 bases between. Looked up from germline, CDR1 is LNHDA and CDR2 is SQIVND (reference sequence). The CDR3 is CASTETPRLNSPLHF. Written as DNA, the CDR3 is TGTGCCAGTACTGAAACACCCAGGTTAAATTCACCCCTCCACTTT. Drawing the rest from reference TRBV19 and TRBJ1-6, the complete variable domain is DGGITQSPKYLFRKEGQNVTLSCEQNLNHDAMYWYRQDPGQGLRLIYYSQIVNDFQKGDIAEGYSVSREKKESFPLTVTSAQKNPTAFYLCASTETPRLNSPLHFGNGTRLTVT.

The CDR3, as DNA: TGTGCCAGCAGCTTCACTACAGGGACCTACAATGAGCAGTTCTTC. This gives the protein CASSFTTGTYNEQFF. The chain has TRBV11-2 and TRBJ2-1; D possibly corresponds to TRBD1 (6 bases). CDR3 length: 15 residues. Germline V lookup: CDR1 SGHAT, CDR2 FQNNGV. The V and J ends lost 3 bases and 2 bases respectively, with 11 bases between them.

The chain carries TRBV24-1 and TRBJ2-5; 11 bases are shared with TRBD1. This CDR3 spans 15 amino acids. V lost 5 bases, J lost 1 base, and 2 bases stayed unmatched. Germline lookup yields CDR1 KGHDR and CDR2 SFDVKD. The DNA of the CDR3 is TGTGCCACCAGTGTAGGGACAGGGGGCCAAGAGACCCAGTACTTC. It codes for CATSVGTGGQETQYF.

The J gene is TRBJ1-5, the V gene TRBV6-1, with a tentative D call TRBD1 (5 bases). There are 15 residues in the CDR3. The V gene lost 3 bases and the J gene lost 0 bases, with 9 bases spanning the gap. The germline CDR1 and CDR2 sequences are MNHNS and SASEGT. The CDR3 here is CASSEDNYSNQPQHF. The DNA of the CDR3 is TGTGCCAGCAGTGAGGACAATTATAGCAATCAGCCCCAGCATTTT.

This clone has more than one count but fewer than ten. The chain joins TRBV7-9 to TRBJ2-7; D gene unclear. Germline assignment: CDR1 SEHNR and CDR2 FQNEAQ (reference sequence). Trimming pared 1 base from V and 6 bases from J, leaving 7 bases between. This CDR3 is built from 12 residues. In DNA form, the CDR3 reads TGTGCCAGCAGCTTAGGGCCAGGCGAGCAGTACTTC. It translates to CASSLGPGEQYF.

The chain recombines TRBV11-2 with TRBJ1-1; no firm D call. CDR1 SGHAT and CDR2 FQNNGV come from the germline V gene. Trimming removed 0 bases at V and 0 bases at J, with 11 bases between. This CDR3 has 16 residues. CDR3 loop: CASSLDPDMLNTEAFF. DNA of the CDR3: TGTGCCAGCAGCTTAGATCCAGACATGTTGAACACTGAAGCTTTCTTT.

The chain carries TRBV19 and TRBJ1-1; TRBD1 is a possible D gene (6 bases). The V end was cut by 10 bases, the J end by 3 bases, with 15 bases between. Germline CDR1 and CDR2: LNHDA and SQIVND (reference sequence). There are 13 residues in the CDR3. The CDR3 region has the DNA TGTGCCATTACAGGGCCCATGGACACTGAAGCTTTCTTT. It is translated as CAITGPMDTEAFF.

V is TRBV2 and J is TRBJ1-1, with a possible D match to TRBD1 (5 bases). Per the germline V gene, CDR1 is SNHLY and CDR2 is FYNNEI. The CDR3 is 12 residues long. V lost 7 bases, J lost 11 bases, and 17 bases lay in between. CDR3 sequence (DNA): TGTGCCAGCAAGCAAGGGCCAGGGATTGCTTTCTTT. Encoded protein: CASKQGPGIAFF. The whole variable domain, remainder taken from reference TRBV2 and TRBJ1-1, is EPEVTQTPSHQVTQMGQEVILRCVPISNHLYFYWYRQILGQKVEFLVSFYNNEISEKSEIFDDQFSVERPDGSNFTLKIRSTKLEDSAMYFCASKQGPGIAFFGQGTRLTVV.

The CDR3 sequence is CASSQSEGGPDNEQFF. The DNA of the CDR3 is TGTGCCAGCAGCCAATCGGAGGGGGGGCCTGACAATGAGCAGTTCTTC. The chain recombines TRBV16 with TRBJ2-1, with D possibly matching TRBD2 (7 bases). The CDR3 has 16 amino acids. The germline V and J ends were trimmed by 0 bases and 5 bases, with 14 bases remaining between them. The germline V gene encodes CDR1 KGHSY and CDR2 FQNENV.

J is TRBJ1-1 and V is TRBV27, with 12 positions matching TRBD1. V shed 5 bases, J shed 0 bases, and the junction held 7 bases outside the gene matches. From germline, CDR1 is MNHEY and CDR2 SMNVEV (reference sequence). The CDR3 runs to 17 residues. The CDR3 nucleotides read TGTGCCAGCAGTCCGGGACAGGGGGCATACATGAACACTGAAGCTTTCTTT. Protein: CASSPGQGAYMNTEAFF.

The rearrangement joins TRBV28 to TRBJ1-2; D might be TRBD1 (6 bases). The CDR3 loop spans 13 amino acids. Germline V gene lookup returns CDR1 MDHEN and CDR2 SYDVKM. V was trimmed by 5 bases and J by 4 bases, leaving 11 bases between them. In DNA, the CDR3 is TGTGCCAGCAGTCCAGGGGCAGTCTATGGCTACACCTTC. Translation gives CASSPGAVYGYTF.

J is TRBJ1-6 and V is TRBV2, with 11 bases matching TRBD1. This CDR3 contains 14 residues. Losses at the gene ends were 7 bases for V and 7 bases for J; bases not matched to a gene: 3. Germline V gene sequence: CDR1 SNHLY, CDR2 FYNNEI. This CDR3 is CASKGTGGNSPLHF. CDR3 DNA sequence: TGTGCCAGCAAAGGGACAGGGGGAAATTCACCCCTCCACTTT. The whole variable domain, filled in from reference TRBV2 and TRBJ1-6, reads EPEVTQTPSHQVTQMGQEVILRCVPISNHLYFYWYRQILGQKVEFLVSFYNNEISEKSEIFDDQFSVERPDGSNFTLKIRSTKLEDSAMYFCASKGTGGNSPLHFGNGTRLTVT.

V usage is TRBV7-9 and J usage is TRBJ2-7; 12 nucleotides match TRBD1. This CDR3 is 16 amino acids long. Germline assignment: CDR1 SEHNR and CDR2 FQNEAQ (reference sequence). V gave up 4 bases and J gave up 7 bases; unmatched junction bases: 11. The CDR3: CASSSNPGQGAWEQYF. Written as DNA, the CDR3 is TGTGCCAGCAGCTCAAACCCGGGACAGGGGGCATGGGAGCAGTACTTC.

The rearrangement joins TRBV5-6 to TRBJ1-1, with a weak D call TRBD1 (5 bases). Trimming took 2 bases from V and 4 from J, leaving 9 bases between them. This CDR3 comprises 13 residues. Germline CDR1 and CDR2: SGHDT and YYEEEE. The CDR3 DNA sequence: TGTGCCAGCAGCTTACAGGTGGGCACTGAAGCTTTCTTT. This sequence encodes CASSLQVGTEAFF.

V usage is TRBV6-4 and J usage is TRBJ1-1; 8 positions match TRBD1. V dropped 4 bases and J dropped 7; count of bases not matched to a gene: 8. Germline V gene sequence: CDR1 MRHNA, CDR2 SNTAGT. This CDR3 has 14 residues. CDR3 protein: CASSGRTGTREAFF. The CDR3 DNA is TGTGCCAGCAGTGGGCGGACAGGGACCCGTGAAGCTTTCTTT.

The V and J genes are TRBV7-2 and TRBJ2-2; TRBD2 agrees at 9 bases. CDR3 length: 16 amino acids. CDR1 and CDR2 from the germline V gene are SGHTA and FQGNSA. V lost 5 bases, J lost 6 bases, and 10 bases stayed unmatched. This CDR3 reads CASSDQLAGSAGELFF. CDR3 nucleotides: TGTGCCAGCAGCGATCAGCTAGCGGGGTCCGCCGGGGAGCTGTTTTTT.

This clone appeared a single time. This chain links TRBV6-4 with TRBJ1-1; D possibly corresponds to TRBD1 (6 bases). Germline CDR1 and CDR2: MRHNA and SNTAGT. The CDR3 has 14 residues. Trimming took 6 bases from V and 5 from J, leaving 16 bases between them. CDR3 DNA: TGTGCCAGCAGCCATTTGGGGGGGCGGACTGAAGCTTTCTTT. Encoded protein: CASSHLGGRTEAFF.

V and J are TRBV2 and TRBJ1-5; 12 bases line up with TRBD1. The CDR3 runs to 14 residues. Trimming at V came to 6 bases and at J to 6 bases, leaving 3 bases not matched to a gene. Germline CDR1 and CDR2: SNHLY and FYNNEI. The CDR3 coding sequence is TGTGCCAGCAGGGGACAGGGGGCGGGTCAGCCCCAGCATTTT. This encodes CASRGQGAGQPQHF.

This chain connects TRBV6-5 to TRBJ1-1; D not resolved. CDR3 length: 11 amino acids. CDR1 MNHEY and CDR2 SVGAGI come from the germline V gene. Between the trimmed V and J ends, which lost 2 bases and 9 bases, there was a span of 7 bases. The CDR3 loop reads CASSYKQKAFF. The CDR3 nucleotides are TGTGCCAGCAGTTACAAACAGAAAGCTTTCTTT.

This clone showed up just a few times. This chain links TRBV10-3 with TRBJ1-1; D not certain. This CDR3 has 14 amino acids. Germline V gene sequence: CDR1 ENHRY, CDR2 SYGVKD. V lost 3 bases and J lost 1, with 9 bases in between. Written as DNA, the CDR3 is TGTGCCATCAGTGAAGGAGGCCCGAACACTGAAGCTTTCTTT. Protein product: CAISEGGPNTEAFF.

This chain connects TRBV19 to TRBJ1-2; TRBD1 agrees at 8 bases. The trim removed 3 bases at V and 4 bases at J, leaving 7 bases unmatched. Germline V gene data show CDR1 as LNHDA and CDR2 as SQIVND (reference sequence). The CDR3 has 15 amino acids. The CDR3 coding sequence is TGTGCCAGTAGTATGCAGGGGGCTCCACTCTATGGCTACACCTTC. This sequence encodes CASSMQGAPLYGYTF.

This clone came up once. The V call is TRBV19, the J call TRBJ2-1, with D perhaps TRBD1 (6 bases). The CDR3 runs to 16 residues. The V and J ends lost 6 bases and 0 bases respectively, with 15 bases between them. Germline V CDR1 and CDR2: LNHDA, SQIVND (reference sequence). This CDR3 is CASSSQGPSSYNEQFF. In DNA form, the CDR3 reads TGTGCCAGTAGCTCACAGGGACCTAGCTCCTACAATGAGCAGTTCTTC.

The chain has TRBV27 and TRBJ1-1; no clear D. V was trimmed by 0 bases and J by 10 bases, leaving 12 bases between them. This CDR3 spans 13 amino acids. Germline V gene sequence: CDR1 MNHEY, CDR2 SMNVEV (reference sequence). CDR3 sequence: CASSLSSTKIAFF. CDR3 nucleotide sequence: TGTGCCAGCAGTTTATCCAGTACGAAGATAGCTTTCTTT.